This T cell receptor (beta chain) derives from a study of blood T cell repertoires in COVID-19. The wider study: From T cells, B-cell-depleted T cells, or PBMCs came the material, which was cDNA or gDNA.

Germline V gene data show CDR1 as MNHEY and CDR2 as SMNVEV (reference sequence). With V trimmed by 2 bases and J by 6 bases, 5 bases remained unmatched. The CDR3 is 15 residues long. A Seattle source enrolled patients during active infection and followed them longitudinally. Libraries were prepared by immunoSEQ multiplex PCR; TCRdb keeps only in-frame clonotypes and omits some of them. The repertoire holds about 130,000 clones, with around 85% as singletons. This TCR was recovered from a man aged 25 to 40 with COVID-19, enrolled during active disease. V is TRBV27 and J is TRBJ2-3; 10 bases map to TRBD2. The sample taken for sequencing was peripheral blood. The CDR3 loop reads CASSLASGSGDTQYF. The CDR3 nucleotides are TGTGCCAGCAGTTTAGCTAGCGGGAGCGGGGATACGCAGTATTTT.